This T cell receptor beta chain was found in a study of vaccination and CD4 T cells after COVID-19. Study background: Two of the convalescents were Hispanic, and convalescents were six males and four females. The cells in question were stimulated using overlapping spike peptides derived from SARS-CoV-2, HCoV-NL63, HCoV-OC43 and HCoV-229E. Two-dose vaccination with either BNT162b2 or mRNA-1273 was given to participants.

Documented treatment: roughly ten-day PBMC culture with coronavirus spike peptide pools or control peptides (ViraFEST assay). CD4+ T cells of the unexposed donor were collected before the COVID-19 pandemic (2011-2018). Cultured CD4+ T-cell DNA underwent Oncomine TCR Beta short-read sequencing. TCRdb called the PCR reads again in MiXCR, with one record for every CDR3 protein. The sample carries over 6,500 distinct CDR3 sequences, about two fifths recorded once. Trimming removed 2 bases at V and 5 bases at J, with 7 bases between. The V gene's germline CDR1 is SGHTA and CDR2 FQGTGA. The length of the CDR3 is 13 residues. As concerns this clonotype: Its specificity is not known.

This chain uses TRBV7-3 with TRBJ2-1; no definite D call. Sequenced sample: CD4+ T cells from blood, cultured in vitro. This receptor was identified in a human donor in good health. The CDR3: CASSLGRNNEQFF. CDR3 in DNA: TGTGCCAGCAGCTTAGGGCGGAACAATGAGCAGTTCTTC.